This T cell receptor (beta chain) was recorded in a study of shared clonotypes between healthy human individuals. Points from the study as a whole: Estimated richness values were generally larger in naive subsets than in memory subsets. Relative to clonotypes present in all four donors, those not shared had lower generation probabilities. The authors sampled blood alone, and tissue repertoires likely differ.

Clones were read by immunoSEQ multiplex PCR, and TCRdb kept only the in-frame ones, dropping some. The sample yields fewer than 3 million clones, about nine tenths seen once. Into CD45RA+ naive and CD45RA-negative memory subsets, the CD4+ cells were split. Note on this clone: Its antigen remains unknown.

Germline CDR1 reads MGHRA; CDR2 reads YSYEKL. This CDR3 has 16 amino acids. The V and J ends lost 4 bases and 4 bases respectively, with 16 bases between them. The clonotype was recovered from a man between 18 and 35 years old in good health. Some clones in this sample may be carry-over from other donors' samples. V is TRBV4-1 and J is TRBJ1-4, with D possibly TRBD1 on 6 matching bases. Source material: naive CD4+ T cells from PBMCs. As for subset: CD45RA+ positively selected. The CDR3 is CASSRVEEGGNEKLFF. As DNA, the CDR3 is TGCGCCAGCAGCCGGGTAGAGGAGGGGGGTAATGAAAAACTGTTTTTT.